This TCR beta chain derives from a study of tumor-infiltrating lymphocytes in primary liver carcinoma. In the study overall: The five patients, who were men and women, ranged in age from 30 to 69 years. General observations from the study: Tumor region pairs showed greater overlap than either tumor-adjacent or tumor-blood pairs did.

For each extraction, RNA and DNA were obtained together from approximately 20-30 mg of unsorted bulk tissue. Surgeons resected the patients' primary liver carcinomas. Chronic HBV infection, untreated so far, was present in the patients. Germline-derived CDR1 and CDR2 are SGHAT and FQDESV (reference sequence). This CDR3 is built from 17 residues. V lost 9 bases and J lost 5; bases outside the gene matches: 12. From 500 to 600 ng of total RNA, TCR beta-specific cDNA was reverse-transcribed using a constant-region primer. It was through three nested multiplex PCR rounds of slightly modified ARM-PCR that TCR beta libraries arose. TRBV1-TRBV30 forward primers and a C-beta reverse primer were used in the first two PCR rounds, which each ran for approximately 9 cycles. A single record per CDR3 protein comes from TCRdb applying MiXCR to the multiplex PCR reads. The data contain approximately 80,000 distinct CDR3 sequences, approximately 70% of them singletons.

As concerns this clonotype: Its matching antigen is unknown.

The source is a man between 35 and 55 years old with primary liver carcinoma and hepatitis B virus infection. Sequencing was performed on tumor-adjacent normal liver tissue. This chain joins TRBV11-1 and TRBJ2-1; 14 bases are a match to TRBD2. CDR3 bases: TGTGCCAGAGGCCTGGGACTAGCGGGAGAAGTTGACAATGAGCAGTTCTTC. Protein: CARGLGLAGEVDNEQFF.